One sample yielded the 24 T cell receptor beta chains listed below, sequenced in a study of blood T cell repertoires in COVID-19. Sequenced by immunoSEQ multiplex PCR; TCRdb stores in-frame clones only, minus some. The repertoire has about 250,000 clones, approximately 90% of them found once; the top ten carry roughly 6.3%. Specimen: peripheral blood. The source of these receptors is a young woman with COVID-19, enrolled during active disease.

The rearrangement uses TRBV11-3 and TRBJ1-1, with 7 bases lining up with TRBD1. CDR1 SGHNT and CDR2 YENEEA come from the germline V gene. V lost 8 bases, J lost 5 bases, and 11 bases stayed unmatched. This CDR3 spans 14 amino acids. The CDR3 DNA reads as TGTGCCAGCTCGATGTCCAGGGGGAGGACTGAAGCTTTCTTT. Its translation: CASSMSRGRTEAFF.

This clone was observed a few times. The J gene is TRBJ2-3, the V gene TRBV9; no definite D call. V gave up 0 bases and J gave up 6 bases, with 11 bases separating them. Germline CDR1 SGDLS, CDR2 YYNGEE. This CDR3 is built from 14 residues. CDR3 in DNA: TGTGCCAGCAGCGTAGATGTACTATTCGATACGCAGTATTTT. Translating gives CASSVDVLFDTQYF. The full variable domain, in which reference TRBV9 and TRBJ2-3 provide the parts outside the CDR3, is DSGVTQTPKHLITATGQRVTLRCSPRSGDLSVYWYQQSLDQGLQFLIQYYNGEERAKGNILERFSAQQFPDLHSELNLSSLELGDSALYFCASSVDVLFDTQYFGPGTRLTVL.

The rearrangement joins TRBV4-2 to TRBJ2-3; 8 positions agree with TRBD2. V trimming: 0 bases; J trimming: 3 bases; junction bases outside the gene matches: 14. CDR1 is LGHNA, CDR2 YNFKEQ, per germline. This CDR3 contains 19 residues. The CDR3 loop is CASSQEGSPAGEVTDTQYF. The CDR3 DNA is TGTGCCAGCAGCCAAGAGGGTTCCCCAGCGGGGGAAGTAACAGATACGCAGTATTTT.

In DNA, the CDR3 is TGTGCCAGCAGTTTAGAGGCGAACACTGAAGCTTTCTTT. Its protein product is CASSLEANTEAFF. This chain connects TRBV6-4 to TRBJ1-1; D gene ambiguous. This CDR3 spans 13 amino acids. The V and J ends lost 5 bases and 1 base respectively, with 8 bases between them. CDR1 MRHNA and CDR2 SNTAGT come from the germline V gene.

The chain employs TRBV24-1 and TRBJ2-7, with D possibly TRBD2 on 5 matching bases. CDR1 is KGHDR, CDR2 SFDVKD, per germline. With 3 bases removed from V and 12 bases from J, the gap between germline ends came to 14 bases. This CDR3 has 12 residues. The CDR3 nucleotides read TGTGCCACCAGTGATAGAGCGGCAAGTCTGTACTTC. Its protein product is CATSDRAASLYF.

The chain links TRBV25-1 to TRBJ2-5; 14 bases are a match to TRBD2. The CDR3 runs to 15 residues. The V gene end was trimmed by 10 bases and the J gene end by 5 bases; junction bases not matched to a gene: 9. The germline CDR1 and CDR2 sequences are MGHDK and SYGVNS. In DNA, the CDR3 is TGTGCCATTCCGGGACTAGCGGGAGCTGGGGAGACCCAGTACTTC. Its translation is CAIPGLAGAGETQYF.

The genes are TRBV5-6 and TRBJ2-5; TRBD2 matches 7 bases. CDR1 and CDR2 (germline): SGHDT, YYEEEE. The length of the CDR3 is 17 residues. V shed 1 base and J 2 bases; nucleotides not matched to a gene: 11. The CDR3 here is CASSLKLSSGKQETQYF. The DNA of the CDR3 is TGTGCCAGCAGCTTGAAGTTGTCTAGCGGAAAACAAGAGACCCAGTACTTC.

J is TRBJ2-1 and V is TRBV4-1, with 7 bases fitting TRBD2. This CDR3 has 15 amino acids. After removal of 0 bases from V and 3 bases from J, the junction contained 2 bases not matched to a gene. The V gene's germline CDR1 is MGHRA and CDR2 YSYEKL. In DNA, the CDR3 is TGCGCCAGCAGCCAAGAGGCTAGCGGCTACAATGAGCAGTTCTTC. Translation: CASSQEASGYNEQFF.

A note on this clone: The same CDR3 also results from other DNA sequences found in this sample. The V and J genes are TRBV11-3 and TRBJ2-7; D perhaps matches TRBD2 (6 bases). The CDR3 has 17 amino acids. The V end was cut by 1 base, the J end by 1 base, with 17 bases between. Germline values: CDR1 SGHNT, CDR2 YENEEA. The CDR3 bases are TGTGCCAGCAGCTTAGCCACGGGGGAAACAGATTCCTACGAGCAGTACGTC. Translated: CASSLATGETDSYEQYV.

This clone has a single count. V and J are TRBV4-1 and TRBJ1-3; TRBD1 agrees at 9 bases. Trimming removed 0 bases from V and 2 bases from J; junction bases left unmatched: 5. Germline CDR1 MGHRA, CDR2 YSYEKL. The CDR3 is made up of 17 amino acids. The CDR3 protein is CASSQERDRAAGNTIYF. As DNA, the CDR3 is TGCGCCAGCAGCCAAGAGAGGGACAGGGCAGCTGGAAACACCATATATTTT.

The chain is built from TRBV4-3 and TRBJ1-5, with 9 bases lining up with TRBD1. Per the germline V gene, CDR1 is LGHNA and CDR2 is YSLEER. The length of the CDR3 is 16 residues. V dropped 4 bases and J dropped 0; count of bases not matched to a gene: 4. Here the CDR3 reads CASSPDRGYSNQPQHF. The CDR3 nucleotides read TGCGCCAGCAGCCCGGACAGGGGCTATAGCAATCAGCCCCAGCATTTT.

The J gene is TRBJ1-3, the V gene TRBV5-1; D might be TRBD1 (6 bases). This CDR3 comprises 14 residues. CDR1 is SGHRS and CDR2 is YFSETQ in the germline V gene. Trimming pared 7 bases from V and 4 bases from J, leaving 15 bases between. The CDR3 here is CASHATGSGNTIYF. Written as DNA, the CDR3 is TGCGCCAGCCATGCGACAGGTTCAGGAAACACCATATATTTT. Full variable domain (rest looked up from reference TRBV5-1 and TRBJ1-3): KAGVTQTPRYLIKTRGQQVTLSCSPISGHRSVSWYQQTPGQGLQFLFEYFSETQRNKGNFPGRFSGRQFSNSRSEMNVSTLELGDSALYLCASHATGSGNTIYFGEGSWLTVV.

The chain has TRBV4-3 and TRBJ1-2; tentative D call: TRBD1 (5 bases). V was cut by 3 bases and J by 4 bases, with 12 bases left in between. CDR3 length: 14 residues. The germline V gene has CDR1 LGHNA and CDR2 YSLEER. Here the CDR3 DNA reads TGCGCCAGCAGCCAGGGGATAGGGGCCTATGGCTACACCTTC. This sequence encodes CASSQGIGAYGYTF.

This chain joins TRBV15 and TRBJ1-2; the D is unclear. The CDR3 covers 16 residues. The germline gives CDR1 LNHNV, CDR2 YYDKDF (reference sequence). Trimming took 5 bases from V and 2 from J, leaving 18 bases between them. Written as DNA, the CDR3 is TGTGCCACCAGCCCGAGCTGGGCCTTCTACAACTATGGCTACACCTTC. Translating it yields CATSPSWAFYNYGYTF.

The J gene is TRBJ2-2, the V gene TRBV10-2; TRBD2 aligns across 12 bases. V lost 3 bases and J lost 7; bases outside the gene matches: 6. The CDR3 has 16 amino acids. Germline CDR1 is WSHSY and CDR2 is SAAADI. This CDR3 reads CASSELAGGLSGELFF. The CDR3, as DNA: TGCGCCAGCAGTGAACTAGCGGGGGGTTTGAGCGGGGAGCTGTTTTTT.

The rearrangement joins TRBV6-5 to TRBJ1-3; 8 bases align to TRBD1. The CDR3 is 15 residues long. CDR1 MNHEY and CDR2 SVGAGI come from the germline V gene. The trim removed 6 bases at V and 5 bases at J, leaving 9 bases unmatched. The CDR3 nucleotides are TGTGCCAGCAGGCAGGGGGCGACTGGGAGAAACACCATATATTTT. Amino acids: CASRQGATGRNTIYF.

This chain connects TRBV7-9 to TRBJ2-5, with D uncertain. This CDR3 is 14 amino acids long. Germline lookup yields CDR1 SEHNR and CDR2 FQNEAQ (reference sequence). V was pared by 11 bases and J by 4 bases, with 20 bases between. CDR3 in amino acids: CALKGPTTGETQYF. CDR3 DNA sequence: TGTGCCCTAAAAGGCCCTACGACGGGAGAGACCCAGTACTTC. Supplemented by reference TRBV7-9 and TRBJ2-5, the full variable domain reads DTGVSQNPRHKITKRGQNVTFRCDPISEHNRLYWYRQTLGQGPEFLTYFQNEAQLEKSRLLSDRFSAERPKGSFSTLEIQRTEQGDSAMYLCALKGPTTGETQYFGPGTRLLVL.

The chain employs TRBV15 and TRBJ1-2; the match to TRBD1 covers 9 bases. Germline V CDR1 and CDR2: LNHNV, YYDKDF (reference sequence). V lost 3 bases to trimming and J lost 7 bases; unmatched junction nucleotides: 15. The CDR3 contains 17 residues. The CDR3, as DNA: TGTGCCACCAGCAGGGACCTGAAACCAAAGACAGGGGGTGGCTACACCTTC. This sequence encodes CATSRDLKPKTGGGYTF. Filled out from reference TRBV15 and TRBJ1-2, the complete variable domain reads DAMVIQNPRYQVTQFGKPVTLSCSQTLNHNVMYWYQQKSSQAPKLLFHYYDKDFNNEADTPDNFQSRRPNTSFCFLDIRSPGLGDTAMYLCATSRDLKPKTGGGYTFGSGTRLTVV.

The J gene is TRBJ2-3, the V gene TRBV7-2; 9 positions agree with TRBD2. This CDR3 comprises 16 residues. V dropped 3 bases and J dropped 4; count of bases not matched to a gene: 8. The V gene's germline CDR1 is SGHTA and CDR2 FQGNSA. CDR3 coding DNA: TGTGCCAGCAGCTTCGGATTAGCGGGAGTGGCAGATACGCAGTATTTT. Translating it yields CASSFGLAGVADTQYF.

With respect to this clone: The DNA is omitted, as the CDR3 cannot be located on it reliably, and the CDR3 follows TCRdb's listing. The rearrangement links TRBV28 to TRBJ1-1; the table names TRBD1, a call not compared with the DNA. The CDR3 region is 15 residues in length, termini included. CDR1 MDHEN and CDR2 SYDVKM come from the germline V gene. The CDR3 region is CASSFRARGNTEAFF.

The chain has TRBV7-2 and TRBJ1-1; a possible D gene is TRBD1 (6 bases). The CDR3 runs to 17 residues. From germline, CDR1 is SGHTA and CDR2 FQGNSA. V was cut by 5 bases and J by 0 bases, with 19 bases left in between. The CDR3 bases are TGTGCCAGCAGCAAGGAACAGGTGAGGGACATGAACACTGAAGCTTTCTTT. As protein: CASSKEQVRDMNTEAFF.

The V gene is TRBV28, the J gene TRBJ1-2; 8 nucleotides match TRBD1. Per germline, CDR1 MDHEN and CDR2 SYDVKM. V lost 5 bases, J lost 4 bases, and 9 bases stayed unmatched. The CDR3 length is 15 residues. CDR3 in DNA: TGTGCCAGCAGTAGTCAGGGGGCGCAAGGCTATGGCTACACCTTC. This gives the protein CASSSQGAQGYGYTF.

V is TRBV6-1 and J is TRBJ1-1; perhaps TRBD1 as D (6 bases). V lost 3 bases and J 1 base, leaving 12 bases between the germline ends. CDR3 size: 15 residues. Germline V gene sequence: CDR1 MNHNS, CDR2 SASEGT. CDR3 sequence reads: CASSDVGTKNTEAFF. CDR3 DNA: TGTGCCAGCAGTGACGTCGGGACAAAGAACACTGAAGCTTTCTTT.

The chain joins TRBV25-1 to TRBJ1-2; no clear D. The CDR3 length is 14 residues. The V gene's germline CDR1 is MGHDK and CDR2 SYGVNS. V lost 5 bases to trimming and J lost 0 bases, with 10 bases between them. The CDR3 loop is CASSLGGANYGYTF. CDR3 nucleotide sequence: TGTGCCAGCAGTTTGGGCGGGGCTAACTATGGCTACACCTTC.